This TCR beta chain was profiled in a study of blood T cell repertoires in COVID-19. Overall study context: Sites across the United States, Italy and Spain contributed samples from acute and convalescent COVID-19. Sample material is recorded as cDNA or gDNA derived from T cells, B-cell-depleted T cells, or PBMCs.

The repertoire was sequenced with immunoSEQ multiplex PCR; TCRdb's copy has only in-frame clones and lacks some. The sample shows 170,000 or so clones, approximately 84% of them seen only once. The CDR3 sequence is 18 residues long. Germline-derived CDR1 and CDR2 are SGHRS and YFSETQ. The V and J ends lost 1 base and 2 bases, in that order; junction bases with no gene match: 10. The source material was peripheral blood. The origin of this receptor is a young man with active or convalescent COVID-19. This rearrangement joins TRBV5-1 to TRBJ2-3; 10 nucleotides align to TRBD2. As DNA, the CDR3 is TGCGCCAGCAGCTTGCCAGCGGGGGGGGCTCCCGACACAGATACGCAGTATTTT. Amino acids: CASSLPAGGAPDTDTQYF.